This T cell receptor beta chain is from a study of blood T cell repertoires in COVID-19 (dated by TCRdb to 2018 to 2020). At the level of the whole study: Samples from collaborators originated in the United States, Italy and Spain and spanned both the acute and convalescent phases of COVID-19. A freely available public database, intended as a resource for researchers studying the immune response to SARS-CoV-2, is where the repertoires were released. The sample metadata nearly always contained a de-identified subject ID, COVID-19 status, age in years and sex. Where available, HLA class I and class II types were taken from metadata supplied by the sample provider and were not determined by assay-based typing. The samples were drawn from two sources: the first 160 participants of the ongoing ImmuneRACE study, and some 1,300 subjects contributed by 6 global collaborators. Subjects who had been exposed to COVID-19, were actively infected with it, or had recovered from it provided the deeply sampled blood TCRbeta repertoires that made up the dataset. The material from the prospective study consisted of cDNA or gDNA derived from T cells, B-cell-depleted T cells, or PBMCs.

The paper as a whole reports these results and caveats: How much clinical and demographic metadata was included differed by source and by participant, and the metadata was provided uncurated.

The immunoSEQ Assay, a bias-controlled multiplex PCR, was used to amplify TCRbeta CDR3 regions from genomic DNA. The source study handled its data this way. The number of nucleated cells in each sample was estimated by amplification of reference gene primers within the assay. To quantify the absolute abundance of each unique TCRbeta CDR3 rearrangement, sequence reads were collapsed and filtered. For each sample, productive Simpson clonality was calculated by taking the square root of Simpson's diversity index across productive rearrangements. TCRdb carries this immuneACCESS record with in-frame sequences only. Its versions omit some clonotypes, under half of them owing to an unresolved V gene in the studies checked, with the rest unexplained. That table is the source of V, J and clone size, and D and trimming were worked out from the DNA. The table for this sample lists under 200,000 clones; roughly 88% of them were counted only once. The top ten hold approximately 9.4% of the sample.

Comment on this clone: Its target antigen remains unknown. Base-call qualities are not available, and no considerably larger clone is one nucleotide away.

Collaborating institutions collected whole blood in K2EDTA tubes following their own protocols. For TCRbeta analysis, collaborators shipped samples in one of three forms: frozen whole blood, isolated PBMCs, or DNA extracted from either of those sample types. Sequencing used peripheral blood. The source is a woman of 80 years or more with acute or convalescent COVID-19.

The CDR3 protein is CAWSIGSGANVLTF. The base sequence is TGTGCCTGGAGCATCGGCTCTGGGGCCAACGTCCTGACTTTC. Recombination joined TRBV30 with TRBJ2-6, with the D gene not confidently named. The CDR3 sequence holds 14 residues, the cysteine and phenylalanine included. Of the read, only the CDR3 DNA is kept; its 42 bases are in frame from base 1. V is pared back by 3 bases and J by 0 bases, with 6 bases lying between the germline termini. According to the germline V gene (reference sequence), CDR1 reads GTSNPN and CDR2 reads SVGIG.